The clone carrying this T cell receptor (beta chain) was found many times. This entry belongs to a study of T cells of healthy individuals. TCRdb itself ran the 5' RACE reads through MiXCR, one entry per CDR3 protein. The sample records fewer than 90,000 distinct CDR3 sequences, about 5.5% being singletons. CDR3 length: 15 residues. V lost 1 base to trimming and J lost 1 base, with 8 bases between them. V and J are TRBV12-3 or TRBV12-4 and TRBJ1-5; perhaps TRBD1 as D (6 bases). The source is a female donor in good health. CDR3 loop: CASSLGGLSNQPQHF. The CDR3 coding sequence is TGTGCCAGCAGTTTAGGGGGGCTAAGCAATCAGCCCCAGCATTTT.